The 3 T cell receptor beta chains in this list originate from one sample, sequenced in a study of cytomegalovirus exposure and HLA in healthy donors. Primers: 60 Vbeta forward and 13 Jbeta reverse. Produced via immunoSEQ multiplex PCR; TCRdb's table is partial and in-frame only. The sample consists of 75,000 to 95,000 clones, 80% to 90% of them appearing once. Sequenced material: PBMCs. The receptors derive from a man between 18 and 29 years old in good health and CMV-seronegative.

This sequence joins TRBV27 and TRBJ1-1; the D gene is possibly TRBD1 (6 bases). The CDR3 length is 14 residues. V dropped 6 bases and J dropped 6 bases, with 17 bases sitting between them. Germline V gives CDR1 MNHEY, CDR2 SMNVEV (reference sequence). CDR3 residues: CASSPTGSAPEAFF. CDR3 DNA: TGTGCCAGCAGCCCGACAGGATCGGCCCCTGAAGCTTTCTTT.

This chain connects TRBV6-1 to TRBJ1-4, with 9 nucleotides matching TRBD1. CDR1 is MNHNS, CDR2 SASEGT, per germline. This CDR3 spans 15 amino acids. V was clipped by 3 bases and J by 8 bases; unmatched bases: 7. The DNA of the CDR3 is TGTGCCAGCAGTGATAACAGGGGGCCCCAAGAAAAACTGTTTTTT. Its protein product is CASSDNRGPQEKLFF.

The V gene is TRBV30, the J gene TRBJ2-1, with 8 nucleotides matching TRBD2. The germline V gene has CDR1 GTSNPN and CDR2 SVGIG (reference sequence). The CDR3 totals 14 residues. After removal of 5 bases from V and 6 bases from J, the junction contained 9 bases not matched to a gene. The CDR3 loop reads CAWVPWTSSNEQFF. The CDR3, as DNA: TGTGCCTGGGTCCCCTGGACTAGCAGCAATGAGCAGTTCTTC.